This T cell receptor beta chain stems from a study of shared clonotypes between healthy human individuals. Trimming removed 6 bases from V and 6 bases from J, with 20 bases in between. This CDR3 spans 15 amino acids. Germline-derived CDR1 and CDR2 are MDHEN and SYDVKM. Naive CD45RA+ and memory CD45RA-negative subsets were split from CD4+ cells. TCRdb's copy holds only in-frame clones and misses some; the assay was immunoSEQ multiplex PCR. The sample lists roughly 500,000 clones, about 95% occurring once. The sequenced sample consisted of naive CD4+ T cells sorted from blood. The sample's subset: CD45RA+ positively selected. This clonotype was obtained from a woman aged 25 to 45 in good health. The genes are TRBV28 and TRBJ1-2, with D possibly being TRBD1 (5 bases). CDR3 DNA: TGTGCCAGCAGACCTTCACGGGGGGGGTTTAATGGCTACACCTTC. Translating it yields CASRPSRGGFNGYTF.